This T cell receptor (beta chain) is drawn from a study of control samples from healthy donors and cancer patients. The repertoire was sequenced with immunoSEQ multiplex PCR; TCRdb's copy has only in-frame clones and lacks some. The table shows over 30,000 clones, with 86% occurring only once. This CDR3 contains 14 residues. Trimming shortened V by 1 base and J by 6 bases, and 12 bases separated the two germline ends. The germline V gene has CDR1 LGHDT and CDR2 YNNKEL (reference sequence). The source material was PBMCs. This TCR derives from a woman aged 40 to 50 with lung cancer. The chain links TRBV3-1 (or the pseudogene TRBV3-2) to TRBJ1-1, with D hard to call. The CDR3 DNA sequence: TGTGCCAGCAGCCAAGTGCACTCCTTCCCTGAAGCTTTCTTT. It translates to CASSQVHSFPEAFF.